This entry lists 28 T cell receptor beta chains sequenced from one sample in a study of technical replicates of blood from a few donors. Generated by immunoSEQ multiplex PCR, the TCRdb table keeps only in-frame clones and is missing some. Of nearly 90,000 clones detected, over 90% appear once; the ten largest clones hold under 0.4%. The specimen was T cells isolated from PBMCs. These receptors all stem from a human donor in good health.

Comment on this clone: This sample also contains other DNA sequences that code for the same CDR3. The V call is TRBV6-5, the J call TRBJ1-2; D is unclear. CDR3 length equals 13 residues. Germline V gives CDR1 MNHEY, CDR2 SVGAGI. Deletions cut 5 bases from V and 2 bases from J, with 9 bases between. CDR3 sequence: CASSRTSNYGYTF. Written as DNA, the CDR3 is TGTGCCAGCAGTCGGACTTCGAACTATGGCTACACCTTC.

V is TRBV19 and J is TRBJ1-5; perhaps TRBD1 as D (6 bases). The germline CDR1 and CDR2 sequences are LNHDA and SQIVND (reference sequence). The CDR3 spans 15 residues. V lost 3 bases and J lost 6, with 15 bases in between. CDR3 protein: CASSMGQGKAQPQHF. The CDR3 DNA sequence: TGTGCCAGTAGTATGGGGCAGGGGAAGGCTCAGCCCCAGCATTTT.

The table lists this clone with a count of one. The chain links TRBV27 to TRBJ2-7; TRBD1 agrees at 7 bases. J gave up 5 bases and V 4 bases, and 5 bases lay outside the gene matches. Germline V gene lookup returns CDR1 MNHEY and CDR2 SMNVEV (reference sequence). The CDR3 loop spans 13 amino acids. The CDR3 loop reads CASSSGGVNEQYF. The CDR3 region has the DNA TGTGCCAGCAGTTCAGGGGGAGTGAACGAGCAGTACTTC.

The chain joins TRBV7-5 to TRBJ2-7; the table's D gene call, TRBD2, was not cross checked with the DNA. TRBV7-5 has pseudogene status. The CDR3 contains 15 residues. CDR3 in amino acids: CARSLKGEGSYEQYF. In DNA form, the CDR3 reads TGTGCCAGAAGCTTAAAGGGTGAGGGCTCCTACGAGCAGTACTTC.

The rearrangement links TRBV6-4 to TRBJ2-3; 10 bases map to TRBD2. The germline gives CDR1 MRHNA, CDR2 SNTAGT. J was trimmed by 5 bases and V by 4 bases; bases with no gene match: 3. The CDR3 runs to 14 residues. CDR3 sequence reads: CASSVGLAKDTQYF. The CDR3 DNA sequence: TGTGCCAGCAGTGTGGGACTAGCGAAAGATACGCAGTATTTT.

CDR3: CASSLLAGGNEQFF. CDR3 sequence (DNA): TGCGCCAGCAGTTTACTAGCGGGAGGAAATGAGCAGTTCTTC. The V call is TRBV5-1, the J call TRBJ2-1; 12 positions match TRBD2. V was pared by 5 bases and J by 7 bases, with 4 bases of the junction left unmatched. Germline assignment: CDR1 SGHRS and CDR2 YFSETQ. This CDR3 comprises 14 residues. The variable domain in full, with the rest retrieved from reference TRBV5-1 and TRBJ2-1, is KAGVTQTPRYLIKTRGQQVTLSCSPISGHRSVSWYQQTPGQGLQFLFEYFSETQRNKGNFPGRFSGRQFSNSRSEMNVSTLELGDSALYLCASSLLAGGNEQFFGPGTRLTVL.

V gene TRBV7-2 combines with J gene TRBJ1-2, with TRBD1 matching over 11 bases. Germline V lookup: CDR1 SGHTA, CDR2 FQGNSA. Losses at the gene ends were 5 bases for V and 5 bases for J; bases not matched to a gene: 7. This CDR3 contains 15 residues. The CDR3 sequence: CASSPPGQGGYGYTF. The DNA of the CDR3 is TGTGCCAGCAGCCCACCGGGACAGGGGGGGTATGGCTACACCTTC.

V usage is TRBV5-1 and J usage is TRBJ2-1, with D unclear. There are 13 residues in the CDR3. The germline V gene encodes CDR1 SGHRS and CDR2 YFSETQ. Trimming took off 0 bases at V and 5 bases at J, with 6 bases between the two ends. CDR3 sequence reads: CASSLGQDNEQFF. The CDR3 coding sequence is TGCGCCAGCAGCTTGGGGCAGGACAATGAGCAGTTCTTC. The entire variable domain, with the rest obtained from reference TRBV5-1 and TRBJ2-1, is as follows: KAGVTQTPRYLIKTRGQQVTLSCSPISGHRSVSWYQQTPGQGLQFLFEYFSETQRNKGNFPGRFSGRQFSNSRSEMNVSTLELGDSALYLCASSLGQDNEQFFGPGTRLTVL.

This chain connects TRBV19 to TRBJ2-7; the match to TRBD1 covers 7 bases. Germline-derived CDR1 and CDR2 are LNHDA and SQIVND (reference sequence). Trimming at V came to 3 bases and at J to 3 bases, leaving 5 bases not matched to a gene. This CDR3 is built from 14 residues. CDR3 loop: CASSIGTASYEQYF. CDR3 bases: TGTGCCAGTAGTATCGGGACAGCAAGCTACGAGCAGTACTTC.

The CDR3, as DNA: TGTGCCAGTAGTGAGGAGACAGGGGCGTACGAGCAGTACTTC. This gives the protein CASSEETGAYEQYF. V gene TRBV19 combines with J gene TRBJ2-7; 8 nucleotides align to TRBD1. V lost 5 bases, J lost 4 bases, and 7 bases stayed unmatched. The length of the CDR3 is 14 residues. Germline V gene lookup returns CDR1 LNHDA and CDR2 SQIVND (reference sequence).

This sequence joins TRBV10-3 and TRBJ1-5; D gene unclear. Germline loops: CDR1 ENHRY, CDR2 SYGVKD. V lost 4 bases, J lost 11 bases, and 12 bases lay in between. This CDR3 is built from 12 residues. CDR3 DNA: TGTGCCATCAGTGGGGGAGGCGGGGCCCAGCATTTT. Its protein is CAISGGGGAQHF.

The rearrangement links TRBV5-6 to TRBJ2-1; 11 positions agree with TRBD2. In germline, CDR1 is SGHDT, CDR2 YYEEEE. Trimming cost V 4 bases and J 9 bases; bases outside gene matches: 9. The CDR3 totals 15 residues. CDR3 in DNA: TGTGCCAGCAGCCTAACTAGCGGGGGCTGGGGTGAGCAGTTCTTC. Encoded protein: CASSLTSGGWGEQFF.

This chain uses TRBV5-1 with TRBJ2-7; D is unclear. The ends were cut back, 0 bases at V and 2 bases at J, with 6 bases in the middle. CDR3 size: 13 residues. Per germline, CDR1 SGHRS and CDR2 YFSETQ. CDR3 protein: CASSLVTAYEQYF. The CDR3 DNA is TGCGCCAGCAGCTTGGTCACGGCCTACGAGCAGTACTTC. Supplemented by reference TRBV5-1 and TRBJ2-7, the full variable domain reads KAGVTQTPRYLIKTRGQQVTLSCSPISGHRSVSWYQQTPGQGLQFLFEYFSETQRNKGNFPGRFSGRQFSNSRSEMNVSTLELGDSALYLCASSLVTAYEQYFGPGTRLTVT.

This clone has only a few counts. The CDR3 spells CASSATGHTNTEAFF. As DNA, the CDR3 is TGTGCCAGCAGCGCAACCGGACATACGAACACTGAAGCTTTCTTT. The gene calls are TRBV11-3 and TRBJ1-1; possibly TRBD1 for D (5 bases). Germline lookup yields CDR1 SGHNT and CDR2 YENEEA. V gave up 5 bases and J gave up 1 base, with 14 bases separating them. This CDR3 has 15 amino acids.

V is TRBV6-1 and J is TRBJ1-1, with a possible D match to TRBD1 (5 bases). The germline gives CDR1 MNHNS, CDR2 SASEGT. The CDR3 contains 13 residues. V was clipped by 0 bases and J by 8 bases, with 10 bases between them. The DNA of the CDR3 is TGTGCCAGCAGTGAAGCGACAGTAAGGGAAGCTTTCTTT. It translates to CASSEATVREAFF.

The rearrangement links TRBV7-9 to TRBJ2-7; 8 bases map to TRBD2. Germline CDR1 reads SEHNR; CDR2 reads FQNEAQ (reference sequence). This CDR3 comprises 13 residues. The V gene end was trimmed by 10 bases and the J gene end by 5 bases; junction bases not matched to a gene: 10. This CDR3 reads CATTVPGGDEQYF. CDR3 DNA: TGTGCCACCACTGTCCCGGGGGGGGACGAGCAGTACTTC.

This sequence joins TRBV11-3 and TRBJ1-4; the match to TRBD1 covers 7 bases. The junction had 15 bases not matched to a gene; V was cut back by 8 bases and J by 3 bases. Germline assignment: CDR1 SGHNT and CDR2 YENEEA. The CDR3 contains 17 residues. DNA of the CDR3: TGTGCCAGCGGATCAGACGGACAGGTACCATCTAATGAAAAACTGTTTTTT. Protein product: CASGSDGQVPSNEKLFF.

This rearrangement joins TRBV28 to TRBJ1-3; the match to TRBD1 covers 8 bases. Germline CDR1 reads MDHEN; CDR2 reads SYDVKM. This CDR3 comprises 16 residues. The ends lost 2 bases at V and 4 bases at J; junction bases unmatched: 7. The CDR3 bases are TGTGCCAGCAGTTTAATGGCCAGGGGGCCAGGAAACACCATATATTTT. Residues: CASSLMARGPGNTIYF.

The V call is TRBV6-1, the J call TRBJ2-2; tentatively, D is TRBD1 (5 bases). Trimming removed 4 bases from V and 1 base from J, with 7 bases in between. This CDR3 contains 14 residues. Germline V lookup: CDR1 MNHNS, CDR2 SASEGT. The CDR3 DNA is TGTGCCAGCAGTGTAGGACAGAACACCGGGGAGCTGTTTTTT. This codes for CASSVGQNTGELFF.

This chain links TRBV7-9 with TRBJ2-1; tentatively, D is TRBD2 (5 bases). Looked up from germline, CDR1 is SEHNR and CDR2 is FQNEAQ (reference sequence). The CDR3 totals 15 residues. Trimming stripped 1 base from V and 7 bases from J, with 14 bases between. The CDR3 DNA is TGTGCCAGCAGCTTAGACGGGAAAGGAGAAAATGAGCAGTTCTTC. Amino acid sequence: CASSLDGKGENEQFF.

The V call is TRBV9, the J call TRBJ1-1; no clear D gene. The V and J ends lost 4 bases and 1 base respectively, with 11 bases between them. Germline V gives CDR1 SGDLS, CDR2 YYNGEE. The CDR3 totals 14 residues. Here the CDR3 reads CASSLGSQNTEAFF. The CDR3, as DNA: TGTGCCAGCAGCCTAGGGAGCCAGAACACTGAAGCTTTCTTT.

This chain uses TRBV5-6 with TRBJ2-7; no clear D gene. Germline loops: CDR1 SGHDT, CDR2 YYEEEE. V shed 1 base and J shed 4 bases, with 12 bases lying between them. The CDR3 runs 14 residues. CDR3 in DNA: TGTGCCAGCAGCTTGTCTATTCGACTTTACGAGCAGTACTTC. The encoded protein is CASSLSIRLYEQYF.

A single count supports this clone. This chain joins TRBV4-1 and TRBJ1-4; D gene unclear. The CDR3 is made up of 14 amino acids. Germline V lookup: CDR1 MGHRA, CDR2 YSYEKL. V shed 1 base and J shed 4 bases, with 7 bases lying between them. In DNA form, the CDR3 reads TGCGCCAGCAGCCAAGTCGCAGATAATGAAAAACTGTTTTTT. It is translated as CASSQVADNEKLFF.

This chain links TRBV7-2 with TRBJ2-7; TRBD2 matches 8 bases. Trimming cost V 2 bases and J 7 bases; bases outside gene matches: 7. Per the germline V gene, CDR1 is SGHTA and CDR2 is FQGNSA. The CDR3 contains 14 residues. Here the CDR3 reads CASSLSGSIREQYF. The CDR3 bases are TGTGCCAGCAGCTTAAGCGGGAGCATCCGGGAGCAGTACTTC.

This clone was detected only once. This chain uses TRBV10-3 with TRBJ2-5; 8 bases are shared with TRBD2. Germline V lookup: CDR1 ENHRY, CDR2 SYGVKD. This CDR3 spans 16 amino acids. V trimming: 2 bases; J trimming: 5 bases; junction bases outside the gene matches: 10. CDR3: CAISEETGGPFETQYF. CDR3 in DNA: TGTGCCATCAGTGAGGAGACGGGAGGGCCTTTTGAGACCCAGTACTTC.

V gene TRBV6-5 combines with J gene TRBJ1-3; 7 nucleotides agree with TRBD1. The CDR3 loop spans 14 amino acids. The trim removed 5 bases at V and 8 bases at J, leaving 9 bases unmatched. Per the germline V gene, CDR1 is MNHEY and CDR2 is SVGAGI. The CDR3 DNA follows: TGTGCCAGCAGTCGGGACAGCCGTCGGTACACCATATATTTT. Translation: CASSRDSRRYTIYF.

In this sample, this clone turned up a few times. This chain joins TRBV2 and TRBJ1-2; unclear D gene. The V and J ends lost 5 bases and 8 bases respectively, with 6 bases between them. Per the germline V gene, CDR1 is SNHLY and CDR2 is FYNNEI. CDR3 length: 10 residues. CDR3 loop: CASSLGGYTF. The CDR3 region has the DNA TGTGCCAGCAGTCTCGGGGGCTACACCTTC.

The chain's CDR3 is CASSLDITDTQYF. As DNA, the CDR3 is TGTGCCAGCAGCTTGGACATCACAGATACGCAGTATTTT. The chain has TRBV7-3 and TRBJ2-3, with D perhaps TRBD1 (5 bases). The ends were cut back, 3 bases at V and 2 bases at J, with 6 bases in the middle. Per germline, CDR1 SGHTA and CDR2 FQGTGA. The CDR3 sequence is 13 residues long.